The source of this T cell receptor beta chain is a study of human T cells and chemical hapten exposure. Across the whole study: Patch testing placed 0.01% DPC on the upper back, with readings at 6 days. TCR yields per sample varied mostly from small pooled library volume differences.

Of note for this clonotype: As yet, its antigen is unknown.

This sample's time point: patch test 3, about 24 weeks after DPC sensitization. As for treatment: therapeutic diphenylcyclopropenone sensitization with weekly scalp DPC. It was unfractionated whole blood from which total RNA was extracted. TCRdb fed the RACE reads into MiXCR, producing one record per CDR3 protein. The sample consists of about 160,000 distinct CDR3 sequences, 25% to 35% of them appearing once. V dropped 0 bases and J dropped 6 bases, with 13 bases sitting between them. CDR1 is SGDLS and CDR2 is YYNGEE in the germline V gene. The CDR3 is 15 residues long. Study-wide points: TCRs at a frequency above 1 in 1000 stayed unchanged with DPC sensitization.

This clonotype was obtained from a young woman with alopecia areata. Some clones in this sample may be carry-over from other donors' samples. This material consisted of whole blood, taken in connection with sensitization to the hapten diphenylcyclopropenone (DPC). The rearrangement uses TRBV9 and TRBJ2-1, with a weak D call TRBD2 (7 bases). The CDR3 sequence is CASSVVLGGRNEQFF. CDR3 in DNA: TGTGCCAGCAGCGTAGTGCTGGGGGGGCGCAATGAGCAGTTCTTC.